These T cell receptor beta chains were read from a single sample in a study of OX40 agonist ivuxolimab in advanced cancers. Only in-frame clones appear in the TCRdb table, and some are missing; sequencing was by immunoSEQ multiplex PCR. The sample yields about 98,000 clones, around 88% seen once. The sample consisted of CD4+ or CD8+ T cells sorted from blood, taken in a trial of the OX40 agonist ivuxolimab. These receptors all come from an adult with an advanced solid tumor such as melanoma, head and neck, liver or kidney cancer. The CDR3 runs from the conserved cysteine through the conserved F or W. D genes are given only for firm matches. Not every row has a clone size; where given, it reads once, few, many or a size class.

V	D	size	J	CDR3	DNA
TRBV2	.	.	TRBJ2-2	CASSRQWSTGELFF	TGTGCCAGCAGTAGACAGTGGAGCACCGGGGAGCTGTTTTTT
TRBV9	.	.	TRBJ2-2	CASSVNTGELFF	TGTGCCAGCAGCGTGAACACCGGGGAGCTGTTTTTT
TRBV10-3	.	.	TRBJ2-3	CAIRSTDTQYF	TGTGCCATCAGAAGCACAGATACGCAGTATTTT
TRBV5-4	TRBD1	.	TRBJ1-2	CASSIRDRVSYGYTF	TGTGCCAGCAGCATCCGGGACAGGGTATCCTATGGCTACACCTTC
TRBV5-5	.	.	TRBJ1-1	CASSLWGTPRLNTEAFF	TGTGCCAGCAGCCTCTGGGGGACACCTAGATTGAACACTGAAGCTTTCTTT
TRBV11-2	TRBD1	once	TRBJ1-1	CASSLVAGGVTEAFF	TGTGCCAGCAGCTTAGTGGCAGGGGGCGTCACTGAAGCTTTCTTT
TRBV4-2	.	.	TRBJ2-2	CASSQEGANTGELFF	TGTGCCAGCAGCCAAGAAGGGGCGAACACCGGGGAGCTGTTTTTT
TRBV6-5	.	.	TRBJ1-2	CASRRYRDGGGYTF	TGTGCCAGCAGGAGATACAGGGATGGCGGTGGCTACACCTTC
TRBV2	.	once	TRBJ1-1	CASSPRQQMDTEAFF	TGTGCCAGCAGTCCCCGACAACAAATGGACACTGAAGCTTTCTTT
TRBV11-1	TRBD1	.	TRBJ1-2	CASSLGQGCGYTF	TGTGCCAGCAGCTTAGGACAGGGTTGTGGCTACACCTTC
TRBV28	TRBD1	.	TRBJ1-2	CASEGSYTGEDPSTNYGYTF	TGTGCCAGCGAGGGAAGTTACACAGGGGAAGACCCCTCAACTAACTATGGCTACACCTTC
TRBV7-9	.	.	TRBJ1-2	CASSFGAHYGYTF	TGTGCCAGCAGCTTTGGAGCCCACTATGGCTACACCTTC
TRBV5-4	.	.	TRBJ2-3	CASSLDSSDTQYF	TGTGCCAGCAGCTTAGACAGCTCAGATACGCAGTATTTT
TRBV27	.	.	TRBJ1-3	CASSAFGSLSGNTIYF	TGTGCCAGCAGCGCATTTGGGAGCCTCTCTGGAAACACCATATATTTT
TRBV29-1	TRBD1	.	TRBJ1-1	CSVEGQMNTEAFF	TGCAGCGTTGAGGGACAGATGAACACTGAAGCTTTCTTT